This T cell receptor beta chain was recorded in a study of T cells after posttransplantation cyclophosphamide. Methotrexate plus calcineurin inhibitor accompanied controls' myeloablative marrow transplants; sampling was 1 year later. CDR1 is SGDLS, CDR2 YYNGEE, per germline. This CDR3 is 17 amino acids long. Measured with immunoSEQ multiplex PCR; TCRdb has only the in-frame clones, and not every one. The sample lists about 15,000 clones; 84% were seen once. Points on this clone: At one end, the junction sequence differs from germline, possibly due to a read error.

This clonotype was obtained from a male patient between 18 and 35 years old who received an allogeneic stem cell transplant from a related donor, was CMV-positive, and had no GVHD. Certain T cells may be donor cells from the graft. This specimen was PBMCs, taken roughly 57 weeks after allogeneic stem cell transplant with calcineurin inhibitor and methotrexate. The J gene is TRBJ2-1, the V gene TRBV9; a weak D match, TRBD2 (6 bases). In DNA form, the CDR3 reads TGTGCCAGCAGCGTAGCTACGGGAGTCAGCTCCTACAGTGAGCAGTTCTTC. Translated, it gives CASSVATGVSSYSEQFF.